The clone carrying this T cell receptor (beta chain) has a handful of counts. The antigen is not known. These data belong to a study of T-cell reconstitution after alpha-beta-depleted transplantation in children. General study findings and limits: TCRbeta diversity was high at day 60 in some patients (a result of surviving recipient T cells and thymic progenitors). From newly produced T cells came most of the T-cell counts and diversity one year after transplant. Several hundred expanded graft clones reportedly supplied alpha-beta T cells about two months after transplant.

Unique molecular identifiers were used in preparing the TCRbeta library. TCRdb reprocessed the PCR reads via MiXCR and lists one record per CDR3 protein. The sample carries 95,000 to 120,000 distinct CDR3 sequences, 5.5% to 6.5% recorded once. In germline, CDR1 is DFQATT, CDR2 SNEGSKA (reference sequence). This CDR3 comprises 13 residues. V lost 7 bases, J lost 6 bases, and 19 bases lay in between. The clonotype comes from a male patient aged 2 to 9 who had a stem cell transplant for acute lymphoblastic leukemia, so the T cells may come from the graft donor. The input for sequencing was PBMCs, mostly from graft donor cells, taken 360 days after TCRalphabeta/CD19-depleted stem cell transplant. The chain carries TRBV20-1 and TRBJ2-7; possibly TRBD2 for D (7 bases). In nucleotides, the CDR3 is TGCAGTGGCTCAGGGCGGGGGCTCCGCGAGCAGTACTTC. Residues: CSGSGRGLREQYF.